The present T cell receptor beta chain was sequenced within a study of cytomegalovirus exposure and HLA in healthy donors. Study conclusions and caveats: A later analysis showed TCR association rates differing by HLA locus, peaking at DRB1 and lowest at HLA-C. Sequencing depth roughly uniform across donors was assumed in presence/absence analyses. It was reported that TCR beta sequences correctly inferred the HLA-A and HLA-B alleles for most subjects. Overall, roughly 160 TCR beta chains were annotated as cytomegalovirus-associated.

CDR1 is WNHNN and CDR2 is SYGVQD in the germline V gene (reference sequence). V shed 0 bases and J 12 bases; nucleotides not matched to a gene: 5. The CDR3 covers 14 residues. As for this clone: Its antigen is undetermined.

The primer mix had 60 Vbeta and 13 Jbeta primers. The assay was immunoSEQ multiplex PCR, and TCRdb's table has in-frame clones only and misses some. The sample lists some 140,000 clones, approximately 80% occurring once. This TCR was recovered from a middle-aged woman in good health and CMV-seronegative. This chain joins TRBV10-1 and TRBJ2-3, with 11 bases that match TRBD2. Sequenced: PBMCs. CDR3 sequence (DNA): TGCGCCAGCAGTGAGTCTCAGACTAGCGGGAACCAGTATTTT. It translates to CASSESQTSGNQYF.